Following are 13 T cell receptor beta chains from one sample sequenced in a study of blood T cell repertoires in COVID-19. Sequencing used immunoSEQ multiplex PCR; TCRdb keeps in-frame clones, though not all of them. The sample carries about 87,000 clones, roughly 83% recorded once. Sequencing used peripheral blood. These receptors all come from a human donor in a cohort sampled during active COVID-19.

The chain employs TRBV7-3 and TRBJ2-1, with 8 bases fitting TRBD2. The CDR3 is 14 amino acids. Per the germline V gene, CDR1 is SGHTA and CDR2 is FQGTGA. The V and J ends lost 4 bases and 13 bases, in that order; junction bases with no gene match: 12. The CDR3 is CASSSQGVAGTQFF. The DNA for the CDR3 is TGTGCCAGCAGCTCCCAAGGAGTAGCGGGGACACAGTTCTTC.

The chain recombines TRBV7-2 with TRBJ2-7; D uncertain. Trimming shortened V by 0 bases and J by 6 bases, and 21 bases separated the two germline ends. CDR3 length: 17 residues. The germline gives CDR1 SGHTA, CDR2 FQGNSA. CDR3 nucleotides: TGTGCCAGCAGCTTAGCCAGAGATGTTAGACTCGCCCGCGAGCAGTACTTC. Translating gives CASSLARDVRLAREQYF.

The chain combines TRBV5-1 with TRBJ2-3, with 10 bases aligning to TRBD2. Germline V gene sequence: CDR1 SGHRS, CDR2 YFSETQ. V gave up 4 bases and J gave up 2 bases; unmatched junction bases: 1. This CDR3 is built from 14 residues. CDR3 DNA sequence: TGCGCCAGCAGCCTAGCGGGGGACACAGATACGCAGTATTTT. Amino acid sequence: CASSLAGDTDTQYF.

This chain joins TRBV3-1 (or the pseudogene TRBV3-2) and TRBJ2-4; 9 bases agree with TRBD2. Germline V gene lookup returns CDR1 LGHDT and CDR2 YNNKEL (reference sequence). V trimming: 3 bases; J trimming: 4 bases; junction bases outside the gene matches: 4. The CDR3 runs 15 residues. CDR3 in amino acids: CASSHLAGEKNIQYF. CDR3 nucleotides: TGTGCCAGCAGCCACTTAGCGGGAGAGAAAAACATTCAGTACTTC.

This clone is a singleton in its sample. The genes are TRBV7-2 and TRBJ2-2; 12 bases line up with TRBD2. CDR3 length equals 15 residues. From germline, CDR1 is SGHTA and CDR2 FQGNSA. With 4 bases clipped from V and 6 bases from J, the junction kept 3 bases outside the gene matches. This CDR3 reads CASSSGLAGPGELFF. Here the CDR3 DNA reads TGTGCCAGCAGCTCGGGACTAGCGGGTCCCGGGGAGCTGTTTTTT.

V and J are TRBV27 and TRBJ2-1; TRBD2 aligns across 8 bases. Germline CDR1 is MNHEY and CDR2 is SMNVEV (reference sequence). V was pared by 7 bases and J by 0 bases, with 5 bases of the junction left unmatched. This CDR3 contains 15 residues. The DNA of the CDR3 is TGTGCCAGCAATCAAGCGGGGGCCTCCTACAATGAGCAGTTCTTC. It translates to CASNQAGASYNEQFF.

This clone has more than one count but fewer than ten. This same CDR3 is encoded by further DNA sequences in the sample. This chain joins TRBV7-2 and TRBJ2-7; D is uncertain. This CDR3 spans 11 amino acids. Trimming stripped 5 bases from V and 1 base from J, with 3 bases between. Germline lookup yields CDR1 SGHTA and CDR2 FQGNSA. CDR3 sequence (DNA): TGTGCCAGCAGCCCATCCTACGAGCAGTACTTC. It translates to CASSPSYEQYF.

The CDR3 sequence: CASSRLEGTGGSDGYTF. CDR3 DNA: TGCGCCAGCAGCCGCCTGGAGGGGACAGGGGGCTCGGATGGCTACACCTTC. V and J are TRBV5-1 and TRBJ1-2; TRBD1 agrees at 12 bases. The CDR3 has 17 residues. Germline CDR1 reads SGHRS; CDR2 reads YFSETQ. V was pared by 4 bases and J by 6 bases, with 13 bases of the junction left unmatched.

The chain couples TRBV5-6 to TRBJ2-3, with D unresolved. Per the germline V gene, CDR1 is SGHDT and CDR2 is YYEEEE. This CDR3 has 13 amino acids. The V end was cut by 3 bases, the J end by 4 bases, with 9 bases between. CDR3 loop: CASSSAASDTQYF. Written as DNA, the CDR3 is TGTGCCAGCAGCTCCGCGGCCTCAGATACGCAGTATTTT.

The gene calls are TRBV5-1 and TRBJ2-3, with D possibly TRBD1 on 6 matching bases. Germline lookup yields CDR1 SGHRS and CDR2 YFSETQ. V dropped 4 bases and J dropped 0 bases, with 9 bases sitting between them. The CDR3 sequence is 14 residues long. The CDR3 nucleotides read TGCGCCAGCAGCGTCGGACAGAGCACAGATACGCAGTATTTT. Translated, it gives CASSVGQSTDTQYF.

The chain recombines TRBV11-2 with TRBJ2-2; D might be TRBD2 (5 bases). V was pared by 0 bases and J by 6 bases, with 5 bases between. The CDR3 length is 13 residues. The germline gives CDR1 SGHAT, CDR2 FQNNGV. The CDR3 sequence: CASSLERAGELFF. The CDR3 DNA follows: TGTGCCAGCAGCTTAGAGAGGGCCGGGGAGCTGTTTTTT.

V gene TRBV30 combines with J gene TRBJ1-5; TRBD1 agrees at 10 bases. This CDR3 has 17 amino acids. Trimming took 1 base from V and 0 from J; bases not matched to a gene: 6. From germline, CDR1 is GTSNPN and CDR2 SVGIG (reference sequence). CDR3 in DNA: TGTGCCTGGAGTGGCGGGACAGGGGCCTATAGCAATCAGCCCCAGCATTTT. Amino acids: CAWSGGTGAYSNQPQHF.

The V gene is TRBV19, the J gene TRBJ2-3; D is ambiguous. Trimming removed 4 bases at V and 2 bases at J, with 7 bases between. This CDR3 comprises 13 residues. Germline V gene data show CDR1 as LNHDA and CDR2 as SQIVND (reference sequence). CDR3 DNA sequence: TGTGCCAGTAGTACGGTAGCCACAGATACGCAGTATTTT. It specifies CASSTVATDTQYF.